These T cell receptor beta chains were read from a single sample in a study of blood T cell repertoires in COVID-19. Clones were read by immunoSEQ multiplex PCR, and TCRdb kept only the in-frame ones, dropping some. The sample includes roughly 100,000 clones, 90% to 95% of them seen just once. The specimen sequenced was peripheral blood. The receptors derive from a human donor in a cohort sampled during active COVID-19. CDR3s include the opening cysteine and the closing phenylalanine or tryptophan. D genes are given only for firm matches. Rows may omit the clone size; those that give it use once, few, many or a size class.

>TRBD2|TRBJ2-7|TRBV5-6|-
CASSLAGGTEYEQYF
TGTGCCAGCAGCTTGGCCGGGGGGACGGAATACGAGCAGTACTTC
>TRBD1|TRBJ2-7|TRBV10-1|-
CASSGGVGDRGCVGHEQYF
TGCGCCAGCAGTGGGGGCGTGGGGGACAGGGGATGTGTAGGCCACGAGCAGTACTTC
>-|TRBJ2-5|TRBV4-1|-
CASSQGPGVLQETQYF
TGCGCCAGCAGCCAGGGACCAGGGGTTCTTCAAGAGACCCAGTACTTC
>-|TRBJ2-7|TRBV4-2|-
CASSQNTEQYF
TGTGCCAGCAGCCAAAATACTGAGCAGTACTTC
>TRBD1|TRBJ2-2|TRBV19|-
CASSTGTGVTGELFF
TGTGCCAGTAGTACCGGGACAGGGGTGACCGGGGAGCTGTTTTTT
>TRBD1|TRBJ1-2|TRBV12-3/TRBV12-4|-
CASSPGQGYGYTF
TGTGCCAGCAGTCCGGGACAGGGCTATGGCTACACCTTC
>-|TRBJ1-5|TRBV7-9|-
CASSLDRGEEEGQPQHF
TGTGCCAGCAGCTTAGATAGAGGTGAAGAGGAGGGTCAGCCCCAGCATTTT
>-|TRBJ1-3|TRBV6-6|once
CASSTTRSGNTIYF
TGTGCCAGCAGCACCACGAGGTCTGGAAACACCATATATTTT
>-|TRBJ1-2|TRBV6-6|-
CASREEVVYTF
TGTGCCAGCAGGGAAGAGGTTGTCTACACCTTC
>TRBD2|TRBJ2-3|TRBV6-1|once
CASSAELAGVPDTQYF
TGTGCCAGCAGTGCGGAACTAGCGGGAGTGCCAGATACGCAGTATTTT
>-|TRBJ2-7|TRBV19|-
CASSPEGGTFYEQYF
TGTGCCAGTAGTCCCGAAGGCGGAACCTTCTACGAGCAGTACTTC
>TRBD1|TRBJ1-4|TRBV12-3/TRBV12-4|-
CASSPGQEEKLFF
TGTGCCAGCAGCCCGGGACAGGAGGAAAAACTGTTTTTT
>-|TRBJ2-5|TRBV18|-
CASSLQGGETQYF
TGTGCCAGCTCACTCCAGGGAGGAGAGACCCAGTACTTC
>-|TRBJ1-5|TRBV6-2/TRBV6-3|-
CASSYNSDQPQHF
TGTGCCAGCAGTTATAACAGTGATCAGCCCCAGCATTTT
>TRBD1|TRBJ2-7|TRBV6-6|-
CASSRRDRGSYEQYF
TGTGCCAGCAGTCGCCGGGACAGGGGCTCGTACGAGCAGTACTTC
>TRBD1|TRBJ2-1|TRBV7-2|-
CASSFGQGLAYNEQFF
TGTGCCAGCAGCTTTGGACAGGGTTTAGCCTACAATGAGCAGTTCTTC
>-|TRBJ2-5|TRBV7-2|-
CASSPRTRWGETQYF
TGTGCCAGCAGCCCCCGCACTAGATGGGGAGAGACCCAGTACTTC
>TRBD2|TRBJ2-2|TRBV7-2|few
CASSPQVAGVTGELFF
TGTGCCAGCAGCCCCCAGGTAGCGGGAGTCACCGGGGAGCTGTTTTTT
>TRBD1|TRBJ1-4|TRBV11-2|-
CASSTTGGIEKLFF
TGTGCCAGCAGCACTACAGGGGGCATAGAAAAACTGTTTTTT
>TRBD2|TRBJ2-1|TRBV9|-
CASSYGTSGRYEQFF
TGTGCCAGCAGCTACGGGACTAGCGGGAGGTATGAGCAGTTCTTC
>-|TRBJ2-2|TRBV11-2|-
CASSPSRGGAGELFF
TGTGCCAGCAGCCCCTCCAGGGGTGGGGCCGGGGAGCTGTTTTTT
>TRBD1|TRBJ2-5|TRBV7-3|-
CASSSQGQGQETQYF
TGTGCCAGCAGCTCACAAGGACAGGGCCAAGAGACCCAGTACTTC
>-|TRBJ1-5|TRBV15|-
CATSLKEISNQPQHF
TGTGCCACCAGCCTTAAGGAGATCAGCAATCAGCCCCAGCATTTT
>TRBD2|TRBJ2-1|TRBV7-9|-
CASRRLAGEFNEQFF
TGTGCCAGCAGGCGACTAGCGGGAGAATTTAATGAGCAGTTCTTC
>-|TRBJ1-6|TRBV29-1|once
CSVKEGQALHF
TGCAGCGTTAAAGAGGGGCAGGCCCTCCACTTT
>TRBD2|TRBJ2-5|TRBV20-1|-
CSASQPAGLQETQYF
TGCAGTGCTAGTCAGCCAGCGGGACTCCAAGAGACCCAGTACTTC
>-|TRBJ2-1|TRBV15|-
CATSRPSDSSWQFF
TGTGCCACCAGCAGACCATCGGACAGTTCGTGGCAGTTCTTC
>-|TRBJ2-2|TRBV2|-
CASSDYGGTGELFF
TGTGCCAGCAGTGATTACGGGGGCACCGGGGAGCTGTTTTTT
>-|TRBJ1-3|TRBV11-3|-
CASSLGLPGNTIYF
TGTGCCAGCAGCTTGGGACTGCCTGGAAACACCATATATTTT
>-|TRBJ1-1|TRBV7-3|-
CASSLDGGTEAFF
TGTGCCAGCAGCTTAGACGGGGGCACTGAAGCTTTCTTT
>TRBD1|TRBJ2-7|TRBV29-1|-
CSVMDRVAPYEQYF
TGCAGCGTTATGGACAGGGTCGCTCCCTACGAGCAGTACTTC